The T cell receptor beta chain described here comes from a study of T cells in Graves' hyperthyroidism and ophthalmopathy. The V segment lost 6 bases and the J segment 12 bases; nucleotides outside the gene matches: 8. This CDR3 is built from 12 residues. CDR1 is SNHLY and CDR2 is FYNNEI in the germline V gene. This clonotype has a count of ten or more. Amplified TCR beta CDR3 regions derived from RNA transcripts. With the HTBI primer set, the TCR CDR3 went through a first round of RT-PCR. Each CDR3 protein gets one entry after TCRdb re-called the multiplex PCR reads with MiXCR. This table holds about 260,000 distinct CDR3 sequences, roughly 15% found once. Each ophthalmopathy patient scored at least 3 on the Clinical Activity Score and at least 4 on NOSPECS grade, with duration under 3 months. Uncontrolled infection, other autoimmune disease, pregnancy and lactation each barred patients from inclusion.

The receptor was derived from a woman aged 18-35 years with Graves' ophthalmopathy. The chain couples TRBV2 to TRBJ1-5, with 7 bases identical to TRBD1. The specimen sequenced was blood. CDR3 in amino acids: CASSTVGDSQHF. CDR3 DNA sequence: TGTGCCAGCAGCACAGTCGGGGACAGCCAGCATTTT.